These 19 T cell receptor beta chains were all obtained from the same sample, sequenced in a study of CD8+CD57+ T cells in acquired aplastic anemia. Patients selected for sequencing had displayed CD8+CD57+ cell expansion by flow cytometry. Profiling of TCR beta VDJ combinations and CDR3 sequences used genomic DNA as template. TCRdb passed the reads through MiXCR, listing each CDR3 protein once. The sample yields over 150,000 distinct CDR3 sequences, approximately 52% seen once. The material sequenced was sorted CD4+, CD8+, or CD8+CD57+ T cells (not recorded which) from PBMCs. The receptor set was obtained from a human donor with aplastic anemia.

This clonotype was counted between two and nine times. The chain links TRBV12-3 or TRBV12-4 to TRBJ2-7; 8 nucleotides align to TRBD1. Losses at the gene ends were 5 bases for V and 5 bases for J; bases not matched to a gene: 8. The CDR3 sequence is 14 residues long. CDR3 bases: TGTGCCAGCAGTCCTAGACAGGGGTTCGACGAGCAGTACTTC. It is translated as CASSPRQGFDEQYF.

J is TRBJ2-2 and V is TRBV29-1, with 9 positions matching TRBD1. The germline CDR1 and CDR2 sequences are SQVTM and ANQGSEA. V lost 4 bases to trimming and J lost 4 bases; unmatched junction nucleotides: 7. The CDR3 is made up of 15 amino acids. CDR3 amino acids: CSVVPGGQGTGELFF. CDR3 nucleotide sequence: TGCAGCGTTGTTCCAGGGGGACAGGGCACCGGGGAGCTGTTTTTT.

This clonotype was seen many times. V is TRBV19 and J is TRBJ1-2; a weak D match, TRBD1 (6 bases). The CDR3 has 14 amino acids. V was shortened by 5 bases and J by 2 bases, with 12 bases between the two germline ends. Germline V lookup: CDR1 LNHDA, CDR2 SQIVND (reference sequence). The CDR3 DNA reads TGTGCCAGTAGTCTGACAGGAGTAAACTATGGCTACACCTTC. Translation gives CASSLTGVNYGYTF.

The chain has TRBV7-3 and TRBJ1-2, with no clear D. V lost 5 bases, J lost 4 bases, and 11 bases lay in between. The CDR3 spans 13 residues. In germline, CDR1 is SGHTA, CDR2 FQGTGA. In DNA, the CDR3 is TGTGCCAGCAGCCCTGACGGATTCTATGGCTACACCTTC. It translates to CASSPDGFYGYTF.

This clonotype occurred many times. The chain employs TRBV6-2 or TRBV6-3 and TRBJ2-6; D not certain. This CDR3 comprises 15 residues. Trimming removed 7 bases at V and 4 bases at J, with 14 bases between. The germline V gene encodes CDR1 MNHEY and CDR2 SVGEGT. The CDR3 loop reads CASNERAAGANVLTF. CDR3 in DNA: TGTGCCAGCAACGAAAGGGCAGCGGGGGCCAACGTCCTGACTTTC.

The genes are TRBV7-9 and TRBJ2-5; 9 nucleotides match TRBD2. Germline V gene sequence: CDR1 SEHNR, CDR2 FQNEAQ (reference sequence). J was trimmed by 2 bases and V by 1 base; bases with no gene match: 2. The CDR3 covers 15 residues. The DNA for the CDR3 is TGTGCCAGCAGCTTAGTTGCGGGGGGGCAAGAGACCCAGTACTTC. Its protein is CASSLVAGGQETQYF. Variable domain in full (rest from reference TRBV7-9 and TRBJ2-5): DTGVSQNPRHKITKRGQNVTFRCDPISEHNRLYWYRQTLGQGPEFLTYFQNEAQLEKSRLLSDRFSAERPKGSFSTLEIQRTEQGDSAMYLCASSLVAGGQETQYFGPGTRLLVL.

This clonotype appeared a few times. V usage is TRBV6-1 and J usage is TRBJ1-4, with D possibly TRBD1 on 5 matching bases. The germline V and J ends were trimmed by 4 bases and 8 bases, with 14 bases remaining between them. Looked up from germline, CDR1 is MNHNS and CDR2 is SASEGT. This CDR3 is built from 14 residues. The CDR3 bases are TGTGCCAGCAGTGGGACTCCAGAGGGGGAAAAACTGTTTTTT. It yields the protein CASSGTPEGEKLFF.

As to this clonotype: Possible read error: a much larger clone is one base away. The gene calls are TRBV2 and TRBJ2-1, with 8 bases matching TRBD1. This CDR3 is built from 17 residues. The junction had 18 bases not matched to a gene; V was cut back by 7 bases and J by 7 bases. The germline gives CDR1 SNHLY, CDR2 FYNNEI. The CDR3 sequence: CASNDAGTGGLWNEQFF. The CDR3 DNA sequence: TGTGCCAGCAATGACGCCGGGACAGGAGGGTTATGGAATGAGCAGTTCTTC.

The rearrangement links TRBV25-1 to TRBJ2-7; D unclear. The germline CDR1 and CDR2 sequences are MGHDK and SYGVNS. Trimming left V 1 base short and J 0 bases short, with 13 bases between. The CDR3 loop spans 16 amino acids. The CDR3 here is CASSELGGGSSYEQYF. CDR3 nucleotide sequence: TGTGCCAGCAGTGAATTGGGTGGCGGTAGCTCCTACGAGCAGTACTTC.

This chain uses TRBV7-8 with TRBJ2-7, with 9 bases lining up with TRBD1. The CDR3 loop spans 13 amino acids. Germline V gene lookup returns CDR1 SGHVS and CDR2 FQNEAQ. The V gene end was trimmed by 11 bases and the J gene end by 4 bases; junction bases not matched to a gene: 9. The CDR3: CACADRGGYEQYF. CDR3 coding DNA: TGTGCCTGCGCGGACAGGGGCGGGTACGAGCAGTACTTC.

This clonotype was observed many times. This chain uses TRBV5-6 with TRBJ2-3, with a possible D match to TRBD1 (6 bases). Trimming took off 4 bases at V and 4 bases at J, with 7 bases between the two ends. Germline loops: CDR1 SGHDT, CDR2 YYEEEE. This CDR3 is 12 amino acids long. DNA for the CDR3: TGTGCCAGCAGCCCAGGGGCAGATACGCAGTATTTT. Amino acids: CASSPGADTQYF. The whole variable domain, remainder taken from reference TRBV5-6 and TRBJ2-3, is DAGVTQSPTHLIKTRGQQVTLRCSPKSGHDTVSWYQQALGQGPQFIFQYYEEEERQRGNFPDRFSGHQFPNYSSELNVNALLLGDSALYLCASSPGADTQYFGPGTRLTVL.

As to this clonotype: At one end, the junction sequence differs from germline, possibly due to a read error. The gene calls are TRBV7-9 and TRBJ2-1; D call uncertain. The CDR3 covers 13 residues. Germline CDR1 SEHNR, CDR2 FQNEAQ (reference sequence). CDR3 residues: CASSPGLYNEHFF. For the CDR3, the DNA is TGTGCCAGCAGCCCGGGCCTTTACAATGAGCATTTCTTC.

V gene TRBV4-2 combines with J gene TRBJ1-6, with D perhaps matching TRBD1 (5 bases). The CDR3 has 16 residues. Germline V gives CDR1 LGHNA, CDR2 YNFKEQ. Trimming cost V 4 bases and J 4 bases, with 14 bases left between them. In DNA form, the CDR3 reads TGTGCCAGCAGCCCACGGGGCGCGCCATATAATTCACCCCTCCACTTT. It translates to CASSPRGAPYNSPLHF.

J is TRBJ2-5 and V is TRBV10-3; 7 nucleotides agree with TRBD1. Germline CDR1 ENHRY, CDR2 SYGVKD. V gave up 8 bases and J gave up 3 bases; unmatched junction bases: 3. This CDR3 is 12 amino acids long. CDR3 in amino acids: CAIAQGKETQYF. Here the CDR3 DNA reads TGTGCCATCGCACAGGGGAAAGAGACCCAGTACTTC.

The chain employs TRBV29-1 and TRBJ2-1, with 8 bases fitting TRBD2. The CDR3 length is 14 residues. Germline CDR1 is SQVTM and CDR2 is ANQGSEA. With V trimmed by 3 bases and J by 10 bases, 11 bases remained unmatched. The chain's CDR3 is CSVESSGSLNEQFF. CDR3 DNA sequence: TGCAGCGTTGAGTCTAGCGGGTCACTAAACGAGCAGTTCTTC.

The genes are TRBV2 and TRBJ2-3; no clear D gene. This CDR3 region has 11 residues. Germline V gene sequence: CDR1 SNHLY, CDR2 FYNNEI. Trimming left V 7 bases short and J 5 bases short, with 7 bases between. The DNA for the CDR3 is TGTGCCAGCAAAGGCGGAGATACGCAGTATTTT. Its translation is CASKGGDTQYF.

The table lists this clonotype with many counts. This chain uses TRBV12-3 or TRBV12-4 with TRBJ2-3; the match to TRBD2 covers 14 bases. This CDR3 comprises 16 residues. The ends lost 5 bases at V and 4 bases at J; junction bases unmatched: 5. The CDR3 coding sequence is TGTGCCAGCAGTCTCGGGACTAGCGGGGGCGCAGATACGCAGTATTTT. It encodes CASSLGTSGGADTQYF.

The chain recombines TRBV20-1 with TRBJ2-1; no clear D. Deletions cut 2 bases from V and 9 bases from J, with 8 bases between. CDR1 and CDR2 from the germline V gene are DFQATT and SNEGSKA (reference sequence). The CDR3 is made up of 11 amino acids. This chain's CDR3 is CSARRNSEQFF. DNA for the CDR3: TGCAGTGCTAGAAGGAATAGTGAGCAGTTCTTC.

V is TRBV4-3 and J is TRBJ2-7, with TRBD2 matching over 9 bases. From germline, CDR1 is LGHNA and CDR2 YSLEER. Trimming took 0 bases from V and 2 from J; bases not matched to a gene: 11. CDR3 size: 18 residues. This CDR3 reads CASSQDRGSGGQTYEQYF. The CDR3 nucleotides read TGCGCCAGCAGCCAAGATCGGGGTAGCGGGGGCCAAACCTACGAGCAGTACTTC.